Detailed here is one T cell receptor beta chain. What it binds is not known. RNA transcripts were the template, and TCR beta CDR3 regions were amplified from them. HTBI-primed RT-PCR formed the first round, and a multiplex PCR formed the second. In TCRdb, the multiplex PCR reads were re-called with MiXCR into one record per CDR3 protein. The sample has 35,000 to 45,000 distinct CDR3 sequences, about half seen once; the top ten hold approximately 25%. With 3 bases removed from V and 4 bases from J, the gap between germline ends came to 12 bases. Germline V CDR1 and CDR2: LNHNV, YYDKDF (reference sequence). The CDR3 length is 15 residues. The study recruited hyperthyroidism patients aged 18 to 65 who were newly diagnosed, under 2 months' duration. The data belong to a study of Graves' ophthalmopathy and Graves' hyperthyroidism. Across the study: Peripheral blood was obtained at first diagnosis, ahead of any treatment. General observations from the study: Progression of ophthalmopathy was predicted by the model with roughly 71% sensitivity and around 77% specificity. For separating ophthalmopathy from stable hyperthyroidism, a 13-signature model gave around 86% sensitivity and roughly 77% specificity.

The chain joins TRBV15 to TRBJ1-4; TRBD1 is a possible D gene (5 bases). The specimen was peripheral blood. The sequence derives from an adult woman with stable Graves' hyperthyroidism. DNA of the CDR3: TGTGCCACCAGCAGCGCCGGGACGGGTAATGAAAAACTGTTTTTT. Its protein product is CATSSAGTGNEKLFF.